Listed below are T cell receptor beta chains from one sample, sequenced in a study of early T cells in non-severe SARS-CoV-2 infection. TCRdb redid the calling of the 5' RACE reads with MiXCR, one entry per CDR3 protein. The repertoire holds tens of thousands of distinct CDR3 sequences, with under 15% as singletons. Sequencing input: whole blood. All receptors come from an adult who was a healthcare worker with PCR-confirmed SARS-CoV-2 infection or an uninfected control (not recorded which). Both conserved end residues are part of each CDR3. The order of the fields is D gene, CDR3 length, V gene, J gene, clone size, CDR3 protein, CDR3 DNA. The D gene is left open where the match is weak. Part of the rows lack a size; the others show once, few, many or a class for expanded clones.

TRBD1	13	TRBV27	TRBJ1-5	NA	CASGRDSNQPRHF	TGTGCCAGTGGCCGGGACAGTAATCAGCCCCGGCATTTT
NA	13	TRBV5-1	TRBJ2-5	few	CASSLVEQETQYF	TGCGCCAGCAGCTTGGTCGAGCAAGAGACCCAGTACTTC
TRBD2	16	TRBV20-1	TRBJ2-1	NA	CSAEDLSGGRYNEQFF	TGCAGTGCCGAAGACTTATCGGGGGGACGATACAATGAGCAGTTCTTC
NA	13	TRBV19	TRBJ2-2	many	CASSRDRTGELFF	TGTGCCAGTAGTAGGGACCGGACCGGGGAGCTGTTTTTT
NA	15	TRBV11-2	TRBJ2-1	few	CASSLEARNDNEQFF	TGTGCCAGCAGCTTAGAGGCTCGGAACGACAATGAGCAGTTCTTC
TRBD1	15	TRBV29-1	TRBJ1-2	NA	CSVTRFGQGNYGYTF	TGCAGCGTTACCCGCTTCGGACAGGGTAACTATGGCTACACCTTC
TRBD1	23	TRBV6-5	TRBJ2-6	many	CASSNSRDRVVLYLFTGANVLTF	TGTGCCAGCAGCAATTCCCGGGACAGGGTCGTCCTCTATCTATTTACTGGGGCCAACGTCCTGACTTTC
NA	14	TRBV19	TRBJ1-6	many	CAKSASPYNSPLHF	TGTGCCAAGAGCGCTTCTCCGTATAATTCACCCCTCCACTTT
NA	18	TRBV7-9	TRBJ2-7	many	CASSYWAEEGPSSYEQYF	TGTGCCAGCAGCTACTGGGCGGAGGAGGGACCGAGCTCCTACGAGCAGTACTTC
NA	13	TRBV10-3	TRBJ1-1	many	CAIESGQNTEAFF	TGTGCCATCGAGTCGGGACAGAACACTGAAGCTTTCTTT
NA	12	TRBV5-1	TRBJ2-1	few	CASSLFQAEQFF	TGCGCCAGCAGCTTGTTTCAGGCTGAGCAGTTCTTC
NA	13	TRBV6-2/TRBV6-3	TRBJ2-1	many	CASSYGDYNEQFF	TGTGCCAGCAGTTACGGCGATTACAATGAGCAGTTCTTC
NA	12	TRBV6-2/TRBV6-3	TRBJ1-1	few	CASRDLNTEAFF	TGTGCCAGCAGGGATCTGAACACTGAAGCTTTCTTT
NA	14	TRBV28	TRBJ1-1	NA	CASRVIGMNTEAFF	TGTGCCAGCAGGGTGATCGGGATGAACACTGAAGCTTTCTTT
NA	12	TRBV28	TRBJ1-2	NA	CASSLTGPGYTF	TGTGCCAGCAGTTTAACAGGGCCTGGCTACACCTTC